A selection of T cell receptor beta chains follows, all from one sample in a study of shared T cell receptors in the human thymus. Sequencing used immunoSEQ multiplex PCR; TCRdb keeps in-frame clones, though not all of them. The sample holds hundreds of thousands of clones, approximately 87% seen once. The same sample was also used in a study of human thymus T cells.

Material: thymocytes. These receptors all come from a boy in the first two years of life with a congenital heart defect. Each CDR3 is given with its conserved first and last residue. Each record gives: V gene, J gene, CDR3 protein.

V: TRBV5-1; J: TRBJ2-3; CDR3: CASKGGLTDTQYF
V: TRBV27; J: TRBJ1-1; CDR3: CASSPIIMGSDRTNTEAFF
V: TRBV9; J: TRBJ2-7; CDR3: CASSALTGGAYEQYF
V: TRBV27; J: TRBJ1-1; CDR3: CASRPRGVNTEAFF
V: TRBV7-2; J: TRBJ2-7; CDR3: CASSPRRIVGEDAEQYF
V: TRBV6-5; J: TRBJ1-6; CDR3: CASSYGQGNSSPLHF
V: TRBV4-1; J: TRBJ2-1; CDR3: CASSHRTSGAGRSSYNEQFF
V: TRBV29-1; J: TRBJ1-4; CDR3: CSVGQAPAEKLFF
V: TRBV12-5; J: TRBJ2-2; CDR3: CASGPRGEIPPGELFF
V: TRBV7-4; J: TRBJ2-5; CDR3: CASSPPSPGGQETQYF
V: TRBV30; J: TRBJ2-1; CDR3: CAWSGGTGEQFF
V: TRBV6-5; J: TRBJ2-2; CDR3: CASSPRTGELFF
V: TRBV9; J: TRBJ1-3; CDR3: CASSAQTENTIYF
V: TRBV6-5; J: TRBJ2-7; CDR3: CAASSKTGFYEQYF
V: TRBV4-1; J: TRBJ1-5; CDR3: CASSQDGGQGSQPQHF
V: TRBV15; J: TRBJ2-2; CDR3: CATSRDLAERSNTGELFF
V: TRBV28; J: TRBJ1-6; CDR3: CASSPSGQPSRSPLHF
V: TRBV5-5; J: TRBJ1-2; CDR3: CASSLDGDLYGYTF
V: TRBV4-3; J: TRBJ2-3; CDR3: CASSQAHTPSSGGVDTQYF
V: TRBV12-2; J: TRBJ2-1; CDR3: CASRLRTEDSYNEQFF
V: TRBV7-2; J: TRBJ2-2; CDR3: CASSQGGSGELFF
V: TRBV19; J: TRBJ1-1; CDR3: CASSQEDGTEAFF
V: TRBV9; J: TRBJ2-1; CDR3: CASSVNYSTKQFF
V: TRBV5-4; J: TRBJ2-1; CDR3: CASSLLLGGYNEQFF
V: TRBV11-2; J: TRBJ2-1; CDR3: CASSTELAGGYNEQFF
V: TRBV27; J: TRBJ1-3; CDR3: CASSPSGAGNTIYF
V: TRBV4-3; J: TRBJ2-1; CDR3: CASSQEAVVKLVDEQFF
V: TRBV27; J: TRBJ2-2; CDR3: CASSLFWRGAPLETGELFF
V: TRBV2; J: TRBJ1-1; CDR3: CAIQWGLGGAFF
V: TRBV15; J: TRBJ2-7; CDR3: CATSRIPGRLYEQGF
V: TRBV29-1; J: TRBJ1-1; CDR3: CSVEVPIYGGAEAFF
V: TRBV5-3; J: TRBJ2-7; CDR3: CARSFWTSGSDYEQYF